Below are 22 T cell receptor beta chains sequenced from a single sample in a study of breast tumors, draining lymph nodes, adjacent tissues. The lymph nodes were axillary draining lymph nodes from breast cancer patients. TCRdb redid the calling of the multiplex PCR reads with MiXCR, one entry per CDR3 protein. This sample has under 300,000 distinct CDR3 sequences, with under 40% found just once. The sample consisted of axillary lymph node tissue. The origin of the receptors is a female donor with breast cancer. Some clones in this sample may be carry-over from other donors' samples.

This clonotype was counted only a few times. Since a much larger clone is just one base distant, this may be a read error. This rearrangement joins TRBV7-3 to TRBJ2-5, with 7 bases identical to TRBD2. The CDR3 is 15 residues long. Germline V gene data show CDR1 as SGHTA and CDR2 as FQGTGA. CDR3 bases: TGTGCCAGCAGCCCCGGTCGGGGAGGGCAAGAGACCCAGCACTTC. Protein product: CASSPGRGGQETQHF.

Ten or more counts support this clonotype. This rearrangement joins TRBV12-3 or TRBV12-4 to TRBJ2-2; 11 bases are shared with TRBD2. Losses at the gene ends were 1 base for V and 2 bases for J; bases not matched to a gene: 3. The CDR3 runs 17 residues. The CDR3 protein is CASSLELAGDNTGELFF. CDR3 DNA sequence: TGTGCCAGCAGTTTAGAACTAGCGGGGGACAACACCGGGGAGCTGTTTTTT.

This clonotype was recorded at least ten times. V usage is TRBV5-6 and J usage is TRBJ2-7, with D unresolved. Trimming stripped 0 bases from V and 3 bases from J, with 7 bases between. The CDR3 length is 13 residues. The germline CDR1 and CDR2 sequences are SGHDT and YYEEEE. This CDR3 is CASSLDGLYEQYF. DNA of the CDR3: TGTGCCAGCAGCTTGGACGGCCTCTACGAGCAGTACTTC.

About this clonotype: A much larger clone differs by one base, so this may be a read error. The chain combines TRBV13 with TRBJ2-3; D is ambiguous. The CDR3 has 14 residues. CDR1 PRHDT and CDR2 FYEKMQ come from the germline V gene (reference sequence). CDR3 DNA: TGTGCCGGCAGCTCCCTCTCTAGCACAGATACGCAGTATTTT. Translation gives CAGSSLSSTDTQYF.

This clonotype was seen repeatedly, ten times or more. This sequence joins TRBV5-1 and TRBJ2-1; D is ambiguous. This CDR3 has 12 residues. Per germline, CDR1 SGHRS and CDR2 YFSETQ. Trimming stripped 1 base from V and 3 bases from J, with 2 bases between. Here the CDR3 DNA reads TGCGCCAGCAGCTTGAACTACAATGAGCAGTTCTTC. As protein: CASSLNYNEQFF. Full variable domain (missing parts from reference TRBV5-1 and TRBJ2-1): KAGVTQTPRYLIKTRGQQVTLSCSPISGHRSVSWYQQTPGQGLQFLFEYFSETQRNKGNFPGRFSGRQFSNSRSEMNVSTLELGDSALYLCASSLNYNEQFFGPGTRLTVL.

This clonotype was counted only a few times. The rearrangement joins TRBV5-4 to TRBJ2-3; the D gene is possibly TRBD2 (6 bases). This CDR3 comprises 11 residues. Germline-derived CDR1 and CDR2 are SGHNT and YYREEE (reference sequence). The V end was cut by 7 bases, the J end by 4 bases, with 7 bases between. In DNA form, the CDR3 reads TGTGCCAGCGGGACTGCAGATACGCAGTATTTT. The encoded protein is CASGTADTQYF.

Details on this clonotype: An end of the junction differs from the germline gene, which may be a read error. The genes are TRBV14 and TRBJ2-7, with 10 bases that match TRBD2. The CDR3 extends over 14 amino acids. CDR1 is SGHDN, CDR2 FVKESK, per germline. CDR3 coding DNA: TGTGCCAGCAGCCGTGGACTAGCGGTTTACGAGCAGTCCTTC. Translated, it gives CASSRGLAVYEQSF.

The table lists this clonotype with many counts. The genes are TRBV7-9 and TRBJ2-2; 7 bases are shared with TRBD1. The germline V gene encodes CDR1 SEHNR and CDR2 FQNEAQ (reference sequence). The ends lost 1 base at V and 6 bases at J; junction bases unmatched: 5. This CDR3 has 15 amino acids. CDR3 region: CASSLGDSRSGELFF. CDR3 bases: TGTGCCAGCAGCTTAGGGGACAGTAGGTCCGGGGAGCTGTTTTTT.

The genes are TRBV20-1 and TRBJ2-5; 9 bases are shared with TRBD2. Germline V gene data show CDR1 as DFQATT and CDR2 as SNEGSKA (reference sequence). The CDR3 is 15 residues long. CDR3 sequence: CSALPQAGGGEAQYF. The CDR3 DNA reads as TGCAGCGCCCTACCGCAAGCGGGGGGCGGGGAGGCCCAGTACTTC.

This clonotype was seen more than once but under ten times. V usage is TRBV6-1 and J usage is TRBJ2-7; 9 bases agree with TRBD2. This CDR3 spans 18 amino acids. Germline V lookup: CDR1 MNHNS, CDR2 SASEGT. The V gene end was trimmed by 7 bases and the J gene end by 3 bases; junction bases not matched to a gene: 19. CDR3 amino acids: CASIGQAKNAGGFYEQYF. CDR3 DNA: TGTGCCAGCATAGGACAGGCAAAGAACGCGGGAGGGTTCTACGAGCAGTACTTC.

This clonotype came up a few times. This rearrangement joins TRBV5-4 to TRBJ1-2; 8 nucleotides match TRBD1. The germline gives CDR1 SGHNT, CDR2 YYREEE (reference sequence). V shed 3 bases and J 3 bases; nucleotides not matched to a gene: 4. This CDR3 contains 14 residues. The CDR3 coding sequence is TGTGCCAGCAGCTCGACAGGGGAGGACTATGGCTACACCTTC. Its translation is CASSSTGEDYGYTF.

As concerns this clonotype: This clone may be a read error of a much larger clone one base away. The rearrangement links TRBV7-8 to TRBJ1-4; weak D call: TRBD1 (6 bases). The CDR3 is 15 residues long. V dropped 1 base and J dropped 7 bases, with 13 bases sitting between them. Germline V gene sequence: CDR1 SGHVS, CDR2 FQNEAQ. The CDR3 sequence is CASSLEWTDSEKLFF. The CDR3 DNA follows: TGTGCCAGCAGCTTAGAGTGGACAGACAGTGAAAAACTGTTTTTT.

Regarding this clonotype: This may stem from a read error, because a much larger clone lies one nucleotide away. The chain's CDR3 is CASSLGFSGVAGELFF. The CDR3 DNA follows: TGTGCCAGCAGCTTAGGATTCTCGGGGGTTGCCGGGGAGCTGTTTTTT. The chain has TRBV7-2 and TRBJ2-2, with D possibly being TRBD2 (6 bases). V lost 1 base, J lost 6 bases, and 15 bases lay in between. Looked up from germline, CDR1 is SGHTA and CDR2 is FQGNSA. This CDR3 contains 16 residues.

The chain carries TRBV2 and TRBJ2-1, with 12 bases aligning to TRBD2. The CDR3 has 16 residues. Germline CDR1 and CDR2: SNHLY and FYNNEI. J gave up 3 bases and V 6 bases, and 6 bases lay outside the gene matches. CDR3 amino acids: CASRLAGGPFYNEQFF. The CDR3 bases are TGTGCCAGCAGGCTAGCGGGGGGGCCGTTCTACAATGAGCAGTTCTTC.

V gene TRBV7-9 combines with J gene TRBJ1-1; weak D call: TRBD1 (6 bases). The CDR3 covers 13 residues. From germline, CDR1 is SEHNR and CDR2 FQNEAQ (reference sequence). V lost 7 bases to trimming and J lost 5 bases, with 14 bases between them. The CDR3 DNA sequence: TGTGCCAGCAACTGGGGGGGCGGGACTGAAGCTTTCTTT. Protein: CASNWGGGTEAFF. Combining the CDR3 with reference TRBV7-9 and TRBJ1-1 gives the whole variable domain DTGVSQNPRHKITKRGQNVTFRCDPISEHNRLYWYRQTLGQGPEFLTYFQNEAQLEKSRLLSDRFSAERPKGSFSTLEIQRTEQGDSAMYLCASNWGGGTEAFFGQGTRLTVV.

This clonotype was recorded at least ten times. The chain joins TRBV19 to TRBJ2-7; 8 bases agree with TRBD1. V trimming: 5 bases; J trimming: 3 bases; junction bases outside the gene matches: 6. Per the germline V gene, CDR1 is LNHDA and CDR2 is SQIVND (reference sequence). The CDR3 consists of 14 residues. The CDR3 loop is CASSVAGTGYEQYF. The CDR3 nucleotides are TGTGCCAGTAGTGTGGCCGGGACAGGCTACGAGCAGTACTTC.

The genes are TRBV6-1 and TRBJ2-2, with 14 positions matching TRBD2. The CDR3 totals 16 residues. Germline values: CDR1 MNHNS, CDR2 SASEGT. V trimming: 7 bases; J trimming: 6 bases; junction bases outside the gene matches: 7. DNA of the CDR3: TGTGCCAGCATAGGGACTAGCGGGAGTATAGCCGGGGAGCTGTTTTTT. Protein sequence: CASIGTSGSIAGELFF.

In its sample, this clonotype was seen many times. The gene calls are TRBV4-2 and TRBJ2-5; weak D call: TRBD1 (5 bases). The CDR3 length is 15 residues. V was trimmed by 4 bases and J by 1 base, leaving 13 bases between them. Germline values: CDR1 LGHNA, CDR2 YNFKEQ. The CDR3 bases are TGTGCCAGCAGCCCCAGACAGATACTCCAAGAGACCCAGTACTTC. Amino acid sequence: CASSPRQILQETQYF.

The table lists this clonotype with a few counts. V and J are TRBV6-2 or TRBV6-3 and TRBJ1-2; 9 nucleotides align to TRBD1. Germline CDR1 MNHEY, CDR2 SVGEGT. The CDR3 runs 16 residues. Losses at the gene ends were 5 bases for V and 8 bases for J; bases not matched to a gene: 15. Here the CDR3 reads CASSKRDPGQGYGYTF. CDR3 DNA: TGTGCCAGCAGTAAAAGAGATCCGGGACAGGGATACGGCTACACCTTC.

Ten or more counts support this clonotype. The J gene is TRBJ2-5, the V gene TRBV9, with 15 bases fitting TRBD2. CDR1 SGDLS and CDR2 YYNGEE come from the germline V gene. With 4 bases clipped from V and 2 bases from J, the junction kept 3 bases outside the gene matches. The CDR3 is made up of 16 amino acids. CDR3 DNA: TGTGCCAGCAGCCAGGGACTAGCGGGGGGACAAGAGACCCAGTACTTC. It translates to CASSQGLAGGQETQYF. Filled out from reference TRBV9 and TRBJ2-5, the complete variable domain reads DSGVTQTPKHLITATGQRVTLRCSPRSGDLSVYWYQQSLDQGLQFLIQYYNGEERAKGNILERFSAQQFPDLHSELNLSSLELGDSALYFCASSQGLAGGQETQYFGPGTRLLVL.

About this clonotype: A much larger clonotype is one base distant, so this may be a read error. The genes are TRBV7-9 and TRBJ2-1; D is uncertain. With 3 bases removed from V and 0 bases from J, the gap between germline ends came to 6 bases. Germline CDR1 and CDR2: SEHNR and FQNEAQ (reference sequence). The CDR3 contains 14 residues. As DNA, the CDR3 is TGTGCCAGCAGCTTTGAGAGCTCCTACAATGAGCAGTTCTTC. Amino acids: CASSFESSYNEQFF. The full variable domain, completed using reference TRBV7-9 and TRBJ2-1, is DTGVSQNPRHKITKRGQNVTFRCDPISEHNRLYWYRQTLGQGPEFLTYFQNEAQLEKSRLLSDRFSAERPKGSFSTLEIQRTEQGDSAMYLCASSFESSYNEQFFGPGTRLTVL.

The rearrangement links TRBV20-1 to TRBJ2-5; 8 bases agree with TRBD2. This CDR3 comprises 16 residues. Germline lookup yields CDR1 DFQATT and CDR2 SNEGSKA (reference sequence). The V segment lost 5 bases and the J segment 4 bases; nucleotides outside the gene matches: 15. The CDR3 here is CSALRTSGGTGETQYF. CDR3 nucleotides: TGCAGTGCTCTTCGAACTAGCGGCGGAACCGGAGAGACCCAGTACTTC.